The present T cell receptor beta chain was sequenced within a study of T cells after somatic rescue of genetic block. This CDR3 is 15 amino acids long. With V trimmed by 5 bases and J by 4 bases, 2 bases remained unmatched. Germline V lookup: CDR1 MNHNS, CDR2 SASEGT. This clone was found once. Here immunoSEQ multiplex PCR was the method, and the copy in TCRdb shows in-frame clones only, minus some. The data hold fewer than 150,000 clones, with around nine tenths observed a single time. The receptor was isolated from a woman between 18 and 29 years old. V is TRBV6-1 and J is TRBJ2-2, with 12 bases matching TRBD2. Sequenced material: peripheral blood mononuclear cells (PBMCs). The CDR3 here is CASSPLAGGTGELFF. CDR3 DNA sequence: TGTGCCAGCAGTCCACTAGCGGGGGGCACCGGGGAGCTGTTTTTT.